A single sample is the source of the 31 T cell receptor beta chains below, sequenced in a study of OX40 agonist ivuxolimab in advanced cancers. TCRdb's copy holds only in-frame clones and misses some; the assay was immunoSEQ multiplex PCR. In the table there are about 3,000 clones, roughly four fifths of which are singletons. Sequencing used CD4+ or CD8+ T cells sorted from blood, obtained in a trial of the OX40 agonist ivuxolimab. The receptors come from an adult with an advanced solid tumor such as melanoma, head and neck, liver or kidney cancer.

This clone was counted once. The chain has TRBV4-1 and TRBJ2-2; TRBD2 might be the D (6 bases). V gave up 3 bases and J gave up 9 bases, with 14 bases separating them. This CDR3 has 14 amino acids. Germline CDR1 is MGHRA and CDR2 is YSYEKL. The CDR3: CASSHPGLSRELFF. The CDR3 DNA reads as TGCGCCAGCAGCCATCCCGGACTATCCCGGGAGCTGTTTTTT.

The chain carries TRBV7-6 and TRBJ1-1; D may be TRBD1 (6 bases). The CDR3 length is 16 residues. With 1 base removed from V and 6 bases from J, the gap between germline ends came to 18 bases. Germline V lookup: CDR1 SGHVS, CDR2 FNYEAQ. CDR3 protein: CASSLEQGGGVAEAFF. The CDR3 nucleotides are TGTGCCAGCAGCTTAGAACAGGGAGGTGGAGTTGCTGAAGCTTTCTTT.

The rearrangement joins TRBV27 to TRBJ2-5; 9 bases are a match to TRBD2. Germline CDR1 reads MNHEY; CDR2 reads SMNVEV (reference sequence). This CDR3 has 17 residues. The V gene end was trimmed by 8 bases and the J gene end by 0 bases; junction bases not matched to a gene: 13. The CDR3 sequence: CASHRAASGANQETQYF. For the CDR3, the DNA is TGTGCCAGCCACCGGGCGGCTAGCGGGGCGAACCAAGAGACCCAGTACTTC.

The chain employs TRBV28 and TRBJ2-1, with D tentatively TRBD2 (7 bases). This CDR3 region has 15 residues. V was pared by 7 bases and J by 4 bases, with 17 bases between. CDR1 and CDR2 from the germline V gene are MDHEN and SYDVKM. CDR3 coding DNA: TGTGCCAGCAAGCCCGGCGGGGGCGAGTACAATGAGCAGTTCTTC. Translation gives CASKPGGGEYNEQFF.

This clone showed up just a few times. V gene TRBV28 combines with J gene TRBJ1-3; no reliable D call. The CDR3 runs to 14 residues. V dropped 6 bases and J dropped 7 bases, with 16 bases sitting between them. CDR1 is MDHEN, CDR2 SYDVKM, per germline. Here the CDR3 reads CASSHVRLSNTIYF. DNA for the CDR3: TGTGCCAGCAGCCACGTCCGTTTGAGTAACACCATATATTTT.

The V call is TRBV7-6, the J call TRBJ2-7; TRBD2 matches at 11 bases. The CDR3 runs to 15 residues. The germline gives CDR1 SGHVS, CDR2 FNYEAQ. V was clipped by 2 bases and J by 7 bases; unmatched bases: 7. Here the CDR3 reads CASSLRLAGGWEQYF. CDR3 coding DNA: TGTGCCAGCAGCTTACGGCTAGCGGGGGGCTGGGAGCAGTACTTC.

This chain links TRBV6-8 with TRBJ2-5; 9 bases are a match to TRBD2. CDR3 length: 11 amino acids. Germline loops: CDR1 MNHGY, CDR2 SAAAGT. The junction had 3 bases not matched to a gene; V was cut back by 9 bases and J by 7 bases. CDR3 DNA sequence: TGTGCCAGAATACTAGCGGGGACCCAGTACTTC. Translating gives CARILAGTQYF.

The chain links TRBV4-1 to TRBJ2-1; possible D gene TRBD2, 5 bases. The CDR3 has 13 amino acids. V shed 4 bases and J shed 6 bases, with 10 bases lying between them. In germline, CDR1 is MGHRA, CDR2 YSYEKL. CDR3 sequence (DNA): TGCGCCAGCAGCCTACCAGAGGGCAATGAGCAGTTCTTC. Residues: CASSLPEGNEQFF.

The J gene is TRBJ2-1, the V gene TRBV7-9, with 8 bases identical to TRBD2. Germline V CDR1 and CDR2: SEHNR, FQNEAQ (reference sequence). The CDR3 has 15 residues. J gave up 2 bases and V 5 bases, and 5 bases lay outside the gene matches. The chain's CDR3 is CASSVSSGPYNEQFF. The CDR3 coding sequence is TGTGCCAGCAGCGTTTCTAGCGGGCCCTACAATGAGCAGTTCTTC.

This clone was counted only a few times. J is TRBJ2-7 and V is TRBV7-9; TRBD1 might be the D (5 bases). CDR3 length: 13 amino acids. Between the trimmed V and J ends, which lost 1 base and 3 bases, there was a span of 7 bases. Germline V gene sequence: CDR1 SEHNR, CDR2 FQNEAQ (reference sequence). CDR3 sequence (DNA): TGTGCCAGCAGCTTAGGACAGTTCTACGAGCAGTACTTC. Amino acids: CASSLGQFYEQYF.

The chain uses TRBV4-1 and TRBJ1-1, with D tentatively TRBD1 (6 bases). Trimming cost V 2 bases and J 6 bases, with 10 bases left between them. CDR3 length equals 13 residues. Looked up from germline, CDR1 is MGHRA and CDR2 is YSYEKL. CDR3 protein: CASSQSGDSEAFF. In DNA, the CDR3 is TGCGCCAGCAGCCAATCAGGGGACTCTGAAGCTTTCTTT.

The V gene is TRBV15, the J gene TRBJ2-5; D remains ambiguous. From germline, CDR1 is LNHNV and CDR2 YYDKDF (reference sequence). CDR3 size: 12 residues. Trimming shortened V by 7 bases and J by 5 bases, and 11 bases separated the two germline ends. As DNA, the CDR3 is TGTGCCACCAACTCCCTTGGGGAGACCCAGTACTTC. This encodes CATNSLGETQYF.

This clone was found once. J is TRBJ2-7 and V is TRBV5-1; the D gene is possibly TRBD1 (6 bases). This CDR3 contains 14 residues. Germline CDR1 reads SGHRS; CDR2 reads YFSETQ. V was pared by 4 bases and J by 0 bases, with 11 bases between. DNA of the CDR3: TGCGCCAGCAGCCAACAGGGTAGCTCCTACGAGCAGTACTTC. It specifies CASSQQGSSYEQYF.

This clone was found once. V is TRBV19 and J is TRBJ1-4, with 8 bases aligning to TRBD1. The ends lost 3 bases at V and 5 bases at J; junction bases unmatched: 2. Germline CDR1 LNHDA, CDR2 SQIVND (reference sequence). This CDR3 contains 14 residues. The CDR3 nucleotides read TGTGCCAGTAGTATGACAGGGGCAAATGAAAAACTGTTTTTT. Its protein product is CASSMTGANEKLFF.

This chain uses TRBV11-2 with TRBJ2-2, with D possibly being TRBD1 (5 bases). This CDR3 comprises 16 residues. Looked up from germline, CDR1 is SGHAT and CDR2 is FQNNGV. V was trimmed by 1 base and J by 0 bases, leaving 9 bases between them. CDR3 nucleotide sequence: TGTGCCAGCAGCTTAGCAGGGCACCCGAACACCGGGGAGCTGTTTTTT. The encoded protein is CASSLAGHPNTGELFF.

The chain combines TRBV4-2 with TRBJ2-7; D possibly matches TRBD1 or TRBD2 (5 bases each). CDR1 is LGHNA, CDR2 YNFKEQ, per germline. This CDR3 is built from 14 residues. The V gene lost 3 bases and the J gene lost 3 bases, with 12 bases spanning the gap. The CDR3 DNA reads as TGTGCCAGCAGCCAGGGGACGGGACGCTACGAGCAGTACTTC. Its translation: CASSQGTGRYEQYF.

The V gene is TRBV9, the J gene TRBJ2-3; D not resolved. The CDR3 consists of 13 residues. The germline V gene encodes CDR1 SGDLS and CDR2 YYNGEE. V was cut by 2 bases and J by 3 bases, with 7 bases left in between. The CDR3 region has the DNA TGTGCCAGCAGCGTGACTTCTACAGATACGCAGTATTTT. Translation: CASSVTSTDTQYF.

DNA of the CDR3: TGTGCCAGCAGCACCGGGACGGCGCAAGAGACCCAGTACTTC. Its protein product is CASSTGTAQETQYF. The chain has TRBV13 and TRBJ2-5, with D perhaps being TRBD1 or TRBD2 (5 bases each). Trimming removed 5 bases at V and 2 bases at J, with 12 bases between. Per the germline V gene, CDR1 is PRHDT and CDR2 is FYEKMQ (reference sequence). This CDR3 is built from 14 residues.

The V and J genes are TRBV28 and TRBJ2-3; maybe TRBD2 (6 bases). Trimming pared 3 bases from V and 1 base from J, leaving 14 bases between. The CDR3 is made up of 16 amino acids. Germline lookup yields CDR1 MDHEN and CDR2 SYDVKM. This CDR3 is CASSFGLASRTDTQYF. The CDR3 nucleotides are TGTGCCAGCAGTTTTGGGCTAGCGAGTCGCACAGATACGCAGTATTTT.

This clone is a singleton in its sample. The CDR3 loop reads CSVSLGAGGGNEQFF. CDR3 sequence (DNA): TGCAGCGTTTCTCTGGGAGCGGGAGGCGGAAATGAGCAGTTCTTC. The chain carries TRBV29-1 and TRBJ2-1, with 9 nucleotides matching TRBD2. The CDR3 sequence is 15 residues long. CDR1 and CDR2 (germline): SQVTM, ANQGSEA. The ends lost 5 bases at V and 7 bases at J; junction bases unmatched: 12.

V gene TRBV4-2 combines with J gene TRBJ2-1, with 9 bases that match TRBD2. Germline CDR1 and CDR2: LGHNA and YNFKEQ. J was trimmed by 9 bases and V by 6 bases; bases with no gene match: 12. CDR3 length: 15 residues. CDR3 loop: CASRHRSGGDFEQFF. CDR3 DNA: TGTGCCAGCAGACACCGTAGCGGGGGAGATTTTGAGCAGTTCTTC.

The gene calls are TRBV5-1 and TRBJ1-1; D not resolved. Germline assignment: CDR1 SGHRS and CDR2 YFSETQ. The ends were cut back, 5 bases at V and 1 base at J, with 6 bases in the middle. The CDR3 extends over 12 amino acids. CDR3 DNA sequence: TGCGCCAGCAGGGAGCCGAACACTGAAGCTTTCTTT. It codes for CASREPNTEAFF.

The chain couples TRBV14 to TRBJ2-6; the match to TRBD2 covers 8 bases. Germline CDR1 and CDR2: SGHDN and FVKESK. CDR3 length: 21 amino acids. The V gene end was trimmed by 4 bases and the J gene end by 3 bases; junction bases not matched to a gene: 20. In DNA form, the CDR3 reads TGTGCCAGCAGCCTAGCTACCTTCGGACTAGCTCCGAGTCGTGGGGCCAACGTCCTGACTTTC. Translated: CASSLATFGLAPSRGANVLTF.

The chain has TRBV5-6 and TRBJ2-1, with no clear D. V was pared by 0 bases and J by 6 bases, with 4 bases between. This CDR3 comprises 12 residues. In germline, CDR1 is SGHDT, CDR2 YYEEEE. DNA of the CDR3: TGTGCCAGCAGCTTGGGCGGCAATGAGCAGTTCTTC. This codes for CASSLGGNEQFF.

This chain connects TRBV4-2 to TRBJ2-7; the D gene is possibly TRBD2 (5 bases). Per the germline V gene, CDR1 is LGHNA and CDR2 is YNFKEQ. V was cut by 0 bases and J by 2 bases, with 11 bases left in between. The CDR3 contains 15 residues. DNA of the CDR3: TGTGCCAGCAGCCAAGAGGGGAGTAGCACCTACGAGCAGTACTTC. Translation gives CASSQEGSSTYEQYF.

The chain's CDR3 is CASSLSPYEQYF. As DNA, the CDR3 is TGTGCCAGCAGTTTATCCCCCTACGAGCAGTACTTC. The chain carries TRBV28 and TRBJ2-7; no firm D call. This CDR3 has 12 residues. Trimming cost V 1 base and J 2 bases, with 3 bases left between them. Germline lookup yields CDR1 MDHEN and CDR2 SYDVKM.

The chain couples TRBV7-6 to TRBJ1-1, with 9 bases lining up with TRBD1. V dropped 5 bases and J dropped 6; count of bases not matched to a gene: 13. CDR3 length: 16 residues. Germline CDR1 reads SGHVS; CDR2 reads FNYEAQ. The CDR3 sequence is CASSHLRTGAVAEAFF. The CDR3, as DNA: TGTGCCAGCAGCCACCTACGGACAGGGGCGGTAGCTGAAGCTTTCTTT.

The chain couples TRBV25-1 to TRBJ1-2; D possibly corresponds to TRBD1 (6 bases). CDR1 and CDR2 (germline): MGHDK, SYGVNS. The CDR3 totals 14 residues. V was pared by 5 bases and J by 1 base, with 11 bases between. The CDR3 DNA reads as TGTGCCAGCAGTATGGACAGTCTTAACTATGGCTACACCTTC. Its protein is CASSMDSLNYGYTF.

This chain connects TRBV7-8 to TRBJ2-3, with 13 bases matching TRBD2. This CDR3 is 19 amino acids long. The V gene's germline CDR1 is SGHVS and CDR2 FQNEAQ. J was trimmed by 1 base and V by 5 bases; bases with no gene match: 12. CDR3 loop: CASSMPGTSGEVGTDTQYF. CDR3 nucleotides: TGTGCCAGCAGCATGCCCGGGACTAGCGGGGAGGTGGGCACAGATACGCAGTATTTT.

The V call is TRBV6-5, the J call TRBJ2-1; possibly TRBD1 for D (5 bases). CDR3 length: 16 residues. CDR1 and CDR2 (germline): MNHEY, SVGAGI. Trimming removed 0 bases from V and 5 bases from J, with 14 bases in between. The CDR3 reads CASSYSTGEKNNEQFF. The DNA for the CDR3 is TGTGCCAGCAGTTACTCCACAGGAGAAAAGAACAATGAGCAGTTCTTC.

The V gene is TRBV5-1, the J gene TRBJ2-7; no firm D call. This CDR3 comprises 14 residues. Trimming left V 0 bases short and J 0 bases short, with 7 bases between. Germline assignment: CDR1 SGHRS and CDR2 YFSETQ. This CDR3 is CASSLVATSYEQYF. CDR3 DNA sequence: TGCGCCAGCAGCTTGGTAGCCACCTCCTACGAGCAGTACTTC.